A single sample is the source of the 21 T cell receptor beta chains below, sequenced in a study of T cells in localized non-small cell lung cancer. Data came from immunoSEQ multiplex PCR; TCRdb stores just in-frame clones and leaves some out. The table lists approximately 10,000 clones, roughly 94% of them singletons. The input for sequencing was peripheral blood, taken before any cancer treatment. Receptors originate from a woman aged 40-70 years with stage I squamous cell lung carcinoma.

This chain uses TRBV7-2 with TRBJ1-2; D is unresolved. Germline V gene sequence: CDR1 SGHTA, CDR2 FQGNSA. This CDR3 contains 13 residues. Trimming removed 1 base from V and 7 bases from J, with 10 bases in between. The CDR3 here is CASSLESFRGYTF. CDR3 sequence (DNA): TGTGCCAGCAGCTTAGAATCCTTCCGTGGCTACACCTTC.

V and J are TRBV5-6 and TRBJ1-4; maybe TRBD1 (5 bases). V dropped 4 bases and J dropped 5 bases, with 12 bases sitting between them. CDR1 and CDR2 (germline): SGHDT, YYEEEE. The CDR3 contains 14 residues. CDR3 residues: CASSKGRVNEKLFF. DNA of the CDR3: TGTGCCAGCAGCAAGGGACGGGTAAATGAAAAACTGTTTTTT.

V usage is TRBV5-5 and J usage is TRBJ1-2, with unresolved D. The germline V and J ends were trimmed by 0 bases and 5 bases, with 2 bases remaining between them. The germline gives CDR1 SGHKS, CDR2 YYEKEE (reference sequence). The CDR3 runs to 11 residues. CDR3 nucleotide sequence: TGTGCCAGCAGCTTGGAGTATGGCTACACCTTC. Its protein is CASSLEYGYTF.

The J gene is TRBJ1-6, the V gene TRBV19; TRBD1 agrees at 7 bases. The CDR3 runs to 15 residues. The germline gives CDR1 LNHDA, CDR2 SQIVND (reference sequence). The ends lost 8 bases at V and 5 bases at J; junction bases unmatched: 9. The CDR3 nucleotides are TGTGCCAGTGGGAGGACAGGAGCTAATAATTCACCCCTCCACTTT. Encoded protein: CASGRTGANNSPLHF.

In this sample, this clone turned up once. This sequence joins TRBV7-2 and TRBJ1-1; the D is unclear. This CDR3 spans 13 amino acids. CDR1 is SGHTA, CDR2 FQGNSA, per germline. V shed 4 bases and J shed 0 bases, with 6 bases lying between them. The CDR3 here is CASSSGMNTEAFF. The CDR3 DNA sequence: TGTGCCAGCAGCTCAGGTATGAACACTGAAGCTTTCTTT. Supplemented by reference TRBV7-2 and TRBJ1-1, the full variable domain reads GAGVSQSPSNKVTEKGKDVELRCDPISGHTALYWYRQSLGQGLEFLIYFQGNSAPDKSGLPSDRFSAERTGGSVSTLTIQRTQQEDSAVYLCASSSGMNTEAFFGQGTRLTVV.

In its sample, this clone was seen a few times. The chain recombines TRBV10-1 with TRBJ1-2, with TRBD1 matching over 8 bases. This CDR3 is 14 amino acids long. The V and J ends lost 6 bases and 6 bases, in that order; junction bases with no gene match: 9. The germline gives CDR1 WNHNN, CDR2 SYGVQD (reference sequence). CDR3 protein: CASRTAGGADGYTF. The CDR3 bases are TGCGCCAGCAGGACCGCAGGGGGCGCGGATGGCTACACCTTC.

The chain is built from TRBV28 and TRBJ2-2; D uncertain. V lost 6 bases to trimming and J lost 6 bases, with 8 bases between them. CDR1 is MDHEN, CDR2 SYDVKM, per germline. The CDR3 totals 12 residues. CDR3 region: CASRTPAGELFF. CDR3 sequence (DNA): TGTGCCAGCAGGACACCGGCCGGGGAGCTGTTTTTT. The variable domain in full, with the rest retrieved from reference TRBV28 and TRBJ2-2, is DVKVTQSSRYLVKRTGEKVFLECVQDMDHENMFWYRQDPGLGLRLIYFSYDVKMKEKGDIPEGYSVSREKKERFSLILESASTNQTSMYLCASRTPAGELFFGEGSRLTVL.

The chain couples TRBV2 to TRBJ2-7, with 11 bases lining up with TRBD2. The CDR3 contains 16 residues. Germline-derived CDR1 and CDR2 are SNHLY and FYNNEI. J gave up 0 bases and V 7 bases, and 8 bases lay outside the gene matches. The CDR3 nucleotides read TGTGCCAGCATAGTGACTAGCGGGGCCCACTCCTACGAGCAGTACTTC. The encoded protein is CASIVTSGAHSYEQYF. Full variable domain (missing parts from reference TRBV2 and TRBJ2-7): EPEVTQTPSHQVTQMGQEVILRCVPISNHLYFYWYRQILGQKVEFLVSFYNNEISEKSEIFDDQFSVERPDGSNFTLKIRSTKLEDSAMYFCASIVTSGAHSYEQYFGPGTRLTVT.

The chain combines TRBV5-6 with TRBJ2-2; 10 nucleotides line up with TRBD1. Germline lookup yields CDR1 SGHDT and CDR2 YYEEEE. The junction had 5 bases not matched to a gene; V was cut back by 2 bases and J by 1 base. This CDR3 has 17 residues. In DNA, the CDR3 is TGTGCCAGCAGCTTTGGGGGGACAGGGGTGAACACCGGGGAGCTGTTTTTT. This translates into CASSFGGTGVNTGELFF. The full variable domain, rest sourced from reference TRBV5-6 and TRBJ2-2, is DAGVTQSPTHLIKTRGQQVTLRCSPKSGHDTVSWYQQALGQGPQFIFQYYEEEERQRGNFPDRFSGHQFPNYSSELNVNALLLGDSALYLCASSFGGTGVNTGELFFGEGSRLTVL.

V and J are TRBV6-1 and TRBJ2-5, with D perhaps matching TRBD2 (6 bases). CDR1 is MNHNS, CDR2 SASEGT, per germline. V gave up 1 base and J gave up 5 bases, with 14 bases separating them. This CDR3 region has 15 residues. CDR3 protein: CASSEGGVTSETQYF. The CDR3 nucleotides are TGTGCCAGCAGTGAAGGCGGGGTTACATCGGAGACCCAGTACTTC.

The CDR3 region has the DNA TGCGCCAGCAGCCAAGATATACCCAGGGGCTCTAATGAAAAACTGTTTTTT. Its protein is CASSQDIPRGSNEKLFF. The chain has TRBV4-1 and TRBJ1-4, with D perhaps matching TRBD1 (6 bases). Looked up from germline, CDR1 is MGHRA and CDR2 is YSYEKL. The length of the CDR3 is 17 residues. Trimming removed 0 bases at V and 3 bases at J, with 14 bases between.

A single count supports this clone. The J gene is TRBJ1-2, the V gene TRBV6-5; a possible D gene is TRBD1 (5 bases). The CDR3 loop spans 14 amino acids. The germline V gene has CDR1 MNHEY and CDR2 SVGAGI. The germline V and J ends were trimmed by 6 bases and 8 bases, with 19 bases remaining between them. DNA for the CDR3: TGTGCCAGCAGCTCTAAGACCGAAAGGGGCGGCTACACCTTC. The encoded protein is CASSSKTERGGYTF.

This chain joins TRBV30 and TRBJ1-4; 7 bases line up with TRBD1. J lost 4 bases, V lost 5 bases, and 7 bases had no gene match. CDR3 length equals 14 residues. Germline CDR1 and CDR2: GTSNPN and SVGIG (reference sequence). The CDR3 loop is CAWGSRQGNEKLFF. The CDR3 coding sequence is TGTGCCTGGGGGAGTCGACAGGGTAATGAAAAACTGTTTTTT.

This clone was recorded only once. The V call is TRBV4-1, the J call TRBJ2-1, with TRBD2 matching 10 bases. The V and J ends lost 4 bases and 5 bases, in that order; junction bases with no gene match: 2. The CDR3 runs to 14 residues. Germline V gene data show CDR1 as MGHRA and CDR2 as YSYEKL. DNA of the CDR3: TGCGCCAGCAGCCGACTAGCGGGTAACAATGAGCAGTTCTTC. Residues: CASSRLAGNNEQFF.

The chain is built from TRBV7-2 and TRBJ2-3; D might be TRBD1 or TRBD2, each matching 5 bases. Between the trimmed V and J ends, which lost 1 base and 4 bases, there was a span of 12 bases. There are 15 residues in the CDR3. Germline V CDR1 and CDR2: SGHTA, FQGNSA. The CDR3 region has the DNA TGTGCCAGCAGCTTAGTCTCGAGGGGTCCAGATACGCAGTATTTT. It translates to CASSLVSRGPDTQYF.

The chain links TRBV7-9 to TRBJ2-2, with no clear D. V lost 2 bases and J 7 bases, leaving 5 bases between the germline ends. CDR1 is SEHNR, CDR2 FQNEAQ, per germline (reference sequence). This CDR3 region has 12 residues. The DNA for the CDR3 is TGTGCCAGCAGCTTACTTCACGGGGAGCTGTTTTTT. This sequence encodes CASSLLHGELFF.

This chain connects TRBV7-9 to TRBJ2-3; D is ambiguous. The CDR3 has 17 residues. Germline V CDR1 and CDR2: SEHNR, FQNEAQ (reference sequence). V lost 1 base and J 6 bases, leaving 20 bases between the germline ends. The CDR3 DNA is TGTGCCAGCAGCTTAGACGACCGCCGGAGAGGTGGGGATACGCAGTATTTT. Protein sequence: CASSLDDRRRGGDTQYF.

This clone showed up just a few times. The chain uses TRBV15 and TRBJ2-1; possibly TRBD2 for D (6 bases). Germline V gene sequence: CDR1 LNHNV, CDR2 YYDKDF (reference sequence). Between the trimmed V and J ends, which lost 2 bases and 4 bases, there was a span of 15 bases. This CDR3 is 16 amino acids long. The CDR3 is CATSRSRETDYNEQFF. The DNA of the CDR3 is TGTGCCACCAGCAGATCACGGGAGACTGATTACAATGAGCAGTTCTTC.

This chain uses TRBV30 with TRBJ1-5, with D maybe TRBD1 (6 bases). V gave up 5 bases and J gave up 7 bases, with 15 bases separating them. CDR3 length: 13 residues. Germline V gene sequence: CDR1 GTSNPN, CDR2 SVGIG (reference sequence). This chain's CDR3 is CAWQPGVGQPQHF. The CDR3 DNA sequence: TGTGCCTGGCAGCCAGGGGTAGGCCAGCCCCAGCATTTT.

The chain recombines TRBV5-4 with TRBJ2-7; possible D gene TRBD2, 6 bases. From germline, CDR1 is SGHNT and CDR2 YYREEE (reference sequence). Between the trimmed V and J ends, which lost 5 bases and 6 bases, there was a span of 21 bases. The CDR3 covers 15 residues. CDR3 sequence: CASSEKIGEAGEQYF. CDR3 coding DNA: TGTGCCAGCAGTGAAAAGATCGGGGAGGCCGGCGAGCAGTACTTC.

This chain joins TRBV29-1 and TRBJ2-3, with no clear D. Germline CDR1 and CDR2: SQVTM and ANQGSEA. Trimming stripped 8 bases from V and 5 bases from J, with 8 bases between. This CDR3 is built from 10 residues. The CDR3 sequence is CSSLGDTQYF. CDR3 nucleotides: TGCAGCTCCCTGGGAGATACGCAGTATTTT.